This TCR beta chain was retrieved from a study of shared clonotypes between healthy human individuals. Study-wide findings and caveats: Sorted-subset sequencing was shown by rarefaction to be incomplete despite large depth. Generally, estimated richness proved larger in naive subsets than it did in memory subsets.

The authors distributed each subset's genomic DNA evenly over several immunoSEQ plates. Per the study methods: ImmunoSEQ output held junction-only sequences without quality scores, so filtering differed. Produced via immunoSEQ multiplex PCR; TCRdb's table is partial and in-frame only. The V and J calls and clone size were taken over from that table, and D and trimming were inferred from the DNA. Found here are 1.5 million to 2.5 million clones, approximately 94% of them singletons; the top ten hold 1% to 1.5%. Deletions cut 3 bases from V and 2 bases from J, with 10 bases between. Germline CDR1 MGHRA, CDR2 YSYEKL. The CDR3 loop spans 15 amino acids. A remark on this clone: Its matching antigen is unknown.

Positively selected for CCR7, the CD45RO-negative cells used as naive CD8 cells excluded terminally differentiated effector memory CD45RA+ cells. Sequences were obtained from naive CD8+ T cells sorted from blood. The sequence was obtained from a man aged 18 to 30 in good health. This chain connects TRBV4-1 to TRBJ1-4, with D possibly TRBD1 on 6 matching bases. The CDR3 here is CASSQGAGTNEKLFF. The CDR3 DNA reads TGCGCCAGCAGCCAGGGGGCAGGGACTAATGAAAAACTGTTTTTT.